This TCR beta chain emerged from a study of multiple sclerosis patients with progressive multifocal leukoencephalopathy. Findings of the study overall: In most PML patients, TRB repertoires appeared less diverse by entropy.

Synthetic inline TR CDR3 controls covering all V-J pairings were spiked into each PCR. Some clones are missing from TCRdb's copy, which holds only in-frame ones; the method was immunoSEQ multiplex PCR. The repertoire holds 31,000 or so clones, with about 91% as singletons. The germline gives CDR1 SGHRS, CDR2 YFSETQ. The length of the CDR3 is 14 residues. Trimming removed 0 bases from V and 9 bases from J, with 15 bases in between. About this clone: Its specificity is not known.

The time point was: time of PML onset. Detection of JC virus DNA in cerebrospinal fluid confirmed PML diagnosed from clinical and MRI findings. This specimen consisted of PBMCs, obtained from a patient treated with natalizumab. The chain joins TRBV5-1 to TRBJ1-1; D may be TRBD1 (5 bases). This TCR came from a woman aged 40 to 49 with progressive multifocal leukoencephalopathy. CDR3 sequence: CASSLAVGAGQAFF. CDR3 bases: TGCGCCAGCAGCTTGGCGGTTGGGGCAGGGCAAGCTTTCTTT.